This TCR beta chain stems from a study of glioma-infiltrating T cells. Study as a whole: Samples included WHO grade II oligodendrogliomas or astrocytomas and initial-diagnosis grade IV glioblastomas. Presurgical dexamethasone in glioma patients lasted six or fewer days. Study results and caveats: Signature shared blood CDR3 motifs were enriched in low-divergence and depleted in high-divergence patients.

Points on this clonotype: What it recognizes is unknown. This may be a read error: a much more frequent sequence differs by one nucleotide.

Germline V gene lookup returns CDR1 MNHEY and CDR2 SMNVEV (reference sequence). CDR3 length equals 14 residues. The iRepertoire nested amplicon-rescue multiplex PCR amplified TCR alpha and beta CDR3s from RNA. Tissue mRNA or PBMC total RNA, roughly 90-400 ng, went into one-step reverse transcription and amplification. TCRdb itself ran the multiplex PCR reads through MiXCR, one entry per CDR3 protein. The sample lists 400,000 or so distinct CDR3 sequences, about 40% occurring once. The TCR sequence derives from a human donor with low-grade glioma or glioblastoma, undergoing nonglioma brain surgery, or in good health (not recorded which). The sequenced sample was glioma tissue, nonneoplastic brain tissue, or PBMCs (not recorded which). The rearrangement uses TRBV27 and TRBJ1-5; weak D call: TRBD1 (5 bases). Here the CDR3 DNA reads TGTGCCGGCAGCCGAGGGGTCTCCCCTCAGCCCCAGCATTTT. Translating gives CAGSRGVSPQPQHF.